This T cell receptor (beta chain) was retrieved from a study of T-cell memory formation after mild COVID-19 (dated by TCRdb to the early 2020s). Turning to the overall study: Most TCR sequence clusters were specific to one of the two donors. Longitudinal TCRalpha and TCRbeta repertoire sequencing tracked T-cell clones expanding and contracting after mild COVID-19 in two donors. The cohort was made up of two young adult volunteers, one female and one male, who were previously healthy.

The instrument given in TCRdb is Illumina NovaSeq 6000. TCRalpha and TCRbeta cDNA libraries were constructed by 5'RACE with constant-segment primers, with sample barcodes and unique molecular identifiers being introduced. RNA was extracted from every sample with Trizol reagent. Libraries were amplified in two PCR steps, with a second sample barcode and Illumina TruSeq adapters added in the second step. Libraries were sequenced on an Illumina NovaSeq with 2 x 150 bp paired-end reads. The authors processed their data as follows. The reads were demultiplexed and collapsed into UMI-guided consensus sequences using migec v1.2.7. Using mixcr v2.1.11, the UMI consensuses were aligned to TRA and TRB V and J templates and assembled into clonotypes. A clonotype was counted as expanded or contracted only if both edgeR and NoisET called the change significant, with noise models trained on biological replicates. For edgeR calls, the thresholds were a false discovery rate-adjusted p below 0.01 and a log2 fold-change of 1. PCA with hierarchical clustering of max-normalized trajectories of the 1000 most abundant clonotypes was used as exploratory dynamics analysis. Separately sequenced CD4+ and CD8+ repertoires were used to assign a CD4 or CD8 phenotype to each responding clone. TCRdb itself trimmed the public reads at Q25 with fastp, ran MiXCR and retained productive beta chains. Each CDR3 protein appears once, grouped with its most common genes and DNA. The V and J calls and clone size are TCRdb's, not the authors'. Across this sample there are about 140,000 distinct CDR3 sequences, with about 6% seen only once. In total, the top ten clones hold around 2% of the sample.

Overall study results and their limits: Clones contracting from day 15 to 85 had balanced CD4/CD8 phenotypes, while a second wave expanding from day 15 to 37 was biased towards CD4+. Whether the second-wave clones peaking on day 37 were SARS-CoV-2 specific was not confirmed. Some responding clones were detected in pre-infection memory, which suggested that pre-existing cross-reactive memory T cells had joined the SARS-CoV-2 response. The study covered only two mild cases, and larger cohorts including severe cases with pre-infection samples were considered necessary. Contracting CD4+ clones turned up mainly in the CM and EM memory subsets, whereas EMRA was where CD8+ clones were enriched.

As concerns this clonotype: The specificity of this receptor is unknown. No much larger clone exists at a distance of one base, and base qualities are not known.

Ficoll-Paque density gradient centrifugation was used to isolate PBMCs. The source material was PBMCs or a T cell subset sorted from them (not recorded which). The sequence derives from an adult woman who had mild COVID-19 (a few samples of this study predate the infection). The sample titles of this study are shuffled in the database, so cell type and time point are left out; the donor was told from shared clones.

The CDR3 loop reads CASSADRNYGYTF. The DNA sequence is TGTGCCAGCAGTGCTGACAGGAACTATGGCTACACCTTC. Recombination joined TRBV12-3 or TRBV12-4 with TRBJ1-2; TRBD1 could be the D gene, as 6 bases match. The CDR3 has 13 amino acids, counting the end cysteine and phenylalanine. This entry keeps only the CDR3 DNA: 39 bases, framed from base 1. The trim is 5 bases for V and 2 bases for J, with a gap of 9 bases between the germline ends.